One and the same sample provided the 5 T cell receptor beta chains below, sequenced in a study of T cell responses to AZD1222 COVID-19 vaccine. This table comes from immunoSEQ multiplex PCR, and its TCRdb copy is limited to in-frame clones, with some not included. Of 120,000 to 150,000 clones listed, less than 95% are singletons. Sample: peripheral blood, taken on day 0 of AZD1222 vaccination. The receptors come from an adult in good health.

The chain recombines TRBV30 with TRBJ2-1, with D unclear. Per the germline V gene, CDR1 is GTSNPN and CDR2 is SVGIG (reference sequence). The CDR3 sequence is 14 residues long. The ends were cut back, 0 bases at V and 9 bases at J, with 15 bases in the middle. As DNA, the CDR3 is TGTGCCTGGAGTGTTGTGGTTAGCATCAGTGAGCAGTTCTTC. Translation gives CAWSVVVSISEQFF.

The chain recombines TRBV6-2 or TRBV6-3 with TRBJ2-2, with TRBD2 identical over 13 bases. This CDR3 is 17 amino acids long. V lost 5 bases and J lost 4; bases outside the gene matches: 7. Germline-derived CDR1 and CDR2 are MNHEY and SVGEGT. This CDR3 reads CASSRTSGSGGTGELFF. The CDR3 coding sequence is TGTGCCAGCAGTCGGACTAGCGGGAGCGGCGGCACCGGGGAGCTGTTTTTT.

V and J are TRBV5-5 and TRBJ2-7; D may be TRBD2 (6 bases). The V and J ends lost 2 bases and 4 bases respectively, with 16 bases between them. Germline V gene lookup returns CDR1 SGHKS and CDR2 YYEKEE (reference sequence). CDR3 length: 15 amino acids. CDR3: CASSFVASSAYEQYF. In nucleotides, the CDR3 is TGTGCCAGCAGCTTCGTAGCGTCTAGCGCGTACGAGCAGTACTTC.

This clone was detected once. V usage is TRBV5-7 and J usage is TRBJ2-5; a weak D match, TRBD1 (5 bases). TRBV5-7 has ORF status, its function being uncertain. V lost 0 bases, J lost 5 bases, and 14 bases lay in between. CDR3 length: 15 residues. CDR3 DNA: TGTGCCAGCAGCTTGGAAGGGTCCGACAGCGAGACCCAGTACTTC. Its translation: CASSLEGSDSETQYF.

There are many counts of this clone. V gene TRBV6-5 combines with J gene TRBJ1-2, with unresolved D. From germline, CDR1 is MNHEY and CDR2 SVGAGI. This CDR3 is 14 amino acids long. V shed 0 bases and J shed 7 bases, with 12 bases lying between them. The CDR3 DNA reads TGTGCCAGCAGTTACTCGGGTGATACTGGTGGCTACACCTTC. Its protein product is CASSYSGDTGGYTF.